This TCR beta chain emerged from a study of tumor-infiltrating lymphocytes in oesophageal squamous cell carcinoma. TCRdb called the PCR reads again in MiXCR, with one record for every CDR3 protein. The table shows about 12,000 distinct CDR3 sequences, with more than 40% occurring only once. This clonotype was detected a few times. The material sequenced was normal esophageal tissue next to the tumor. The receptor comes from a male donor with esophageal squamous cell carcinoma.

Here the CDR3 reads CASKISGGSRNEQFF. Written as DNA, the CDR3 is TGTGCCAGCAAGATTAGCGGGGGGTCTCGGAATGAGCAGTTCTTC. The chain links TRBV28 to TRBJ2-4; 10 bases align to TRBD2. The closer fit of TRBJ2-1 to the DNA end suggests the J call may be wrong. The CDR3 extends over 15 amino acids. CDR1 is MDHEN and CDR2 is SYDVKM in the germline V gene.